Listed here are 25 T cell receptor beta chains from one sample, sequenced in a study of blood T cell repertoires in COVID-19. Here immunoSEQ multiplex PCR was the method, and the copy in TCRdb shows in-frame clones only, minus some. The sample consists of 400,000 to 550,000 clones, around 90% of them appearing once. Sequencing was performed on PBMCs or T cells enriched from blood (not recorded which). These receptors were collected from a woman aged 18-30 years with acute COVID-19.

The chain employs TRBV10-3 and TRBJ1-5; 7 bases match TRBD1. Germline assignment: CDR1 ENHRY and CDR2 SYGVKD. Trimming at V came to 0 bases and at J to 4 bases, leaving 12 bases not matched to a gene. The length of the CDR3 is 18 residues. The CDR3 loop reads CAISESERGQGGNQPQHF. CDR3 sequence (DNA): TGTGCCATCAGTGAGTCGGAGCGGGGGCAGGGGGGAAATCAGCCCCAGCATTTT.

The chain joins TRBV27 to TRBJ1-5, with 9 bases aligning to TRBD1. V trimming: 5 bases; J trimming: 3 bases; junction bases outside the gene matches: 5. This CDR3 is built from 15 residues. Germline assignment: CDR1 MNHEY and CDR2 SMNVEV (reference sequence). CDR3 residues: CASSGGTGHNQPQHF. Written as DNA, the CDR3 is TGTGCCAGCAGTGGGGGGACAGGGCACAATCAGCCCCAGCATTTT.

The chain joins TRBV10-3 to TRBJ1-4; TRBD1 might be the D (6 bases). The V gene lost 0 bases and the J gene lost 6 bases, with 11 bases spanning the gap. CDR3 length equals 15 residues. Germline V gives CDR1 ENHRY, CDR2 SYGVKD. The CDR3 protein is CAISESQGTYEKLFF. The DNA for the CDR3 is TGTGCCATCAGTGAGTCGCAGGGGACGTATGAAAAACTGTTTTTT.

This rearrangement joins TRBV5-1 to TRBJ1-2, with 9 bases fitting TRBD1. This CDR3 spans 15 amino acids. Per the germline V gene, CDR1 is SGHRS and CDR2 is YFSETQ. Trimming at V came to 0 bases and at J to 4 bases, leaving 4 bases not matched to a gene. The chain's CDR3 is CASSLEGQGVYGYTF. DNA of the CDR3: TGCGCCAGCAGCTTGGAGGGACAGGGAGTCTATGGCTACACCTTC.

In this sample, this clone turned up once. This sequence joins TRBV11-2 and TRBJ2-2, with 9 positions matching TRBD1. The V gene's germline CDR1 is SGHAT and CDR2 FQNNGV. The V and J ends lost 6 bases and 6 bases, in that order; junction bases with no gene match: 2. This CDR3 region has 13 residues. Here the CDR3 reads CASRQGAAGELFF. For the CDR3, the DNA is TGTGCCAGCAGACAGGGGGCTGCCGGGGAGCTGTTTTTT.

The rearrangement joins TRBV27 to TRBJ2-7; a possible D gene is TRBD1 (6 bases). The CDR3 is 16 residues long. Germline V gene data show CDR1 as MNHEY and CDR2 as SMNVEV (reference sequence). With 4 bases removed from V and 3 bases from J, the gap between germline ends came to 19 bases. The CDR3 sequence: CASSSITGTNIYEQYF. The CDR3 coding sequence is TGTGCCAGCAGTTCTATAACCGGGACAAATATCTACGAGCAGTACTTC.

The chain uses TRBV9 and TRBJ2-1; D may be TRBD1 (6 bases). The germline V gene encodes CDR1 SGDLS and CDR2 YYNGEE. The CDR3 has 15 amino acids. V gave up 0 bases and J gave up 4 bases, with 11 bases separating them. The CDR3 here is CASSVGQVGYNEQFF. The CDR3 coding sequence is TGTGCCAGCAGCGTAGGACAGGTGGGATACAATGAGCAGTTCTTC. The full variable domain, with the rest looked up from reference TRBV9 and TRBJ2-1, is DSGVTQTPKHLITATGQRVTLRCSPRSGDLSVYWYQQSLDQGLQFLIQYYNGEERAKGNILERFSAQQFPDLHSELNLSSLELGDSALYFCASSVGQVGYNEQFFGPGTRLTVL.

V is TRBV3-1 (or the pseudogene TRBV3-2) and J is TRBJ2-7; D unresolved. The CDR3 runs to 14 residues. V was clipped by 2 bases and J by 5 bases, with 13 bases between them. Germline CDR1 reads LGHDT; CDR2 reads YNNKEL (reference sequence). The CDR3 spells CASSQRLGVDEQYF. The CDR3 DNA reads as TGTGCCAGCAGCCAACGCCTAGGCGTGGACGAGCAGTACTTC.

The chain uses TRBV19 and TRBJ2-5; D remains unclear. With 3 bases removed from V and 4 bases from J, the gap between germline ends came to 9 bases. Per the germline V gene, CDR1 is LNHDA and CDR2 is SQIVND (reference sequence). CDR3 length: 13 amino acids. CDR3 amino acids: CASSIRVGETQYF. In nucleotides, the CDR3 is TGTGCCAGTAGTATCCGGGTAGGAGAGACCCAGTACTTC. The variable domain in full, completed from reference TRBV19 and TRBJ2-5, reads DGGITQSPKYLFRKEGQNVTLSCEQNLNHDAMYWYRQDPGQGLRLIYYSQIVNDFQKGDIAEGYSVSREKKESFPLTVTSAQKNPTAFYLCASSIRVGETQYFGPGTRLLVL.

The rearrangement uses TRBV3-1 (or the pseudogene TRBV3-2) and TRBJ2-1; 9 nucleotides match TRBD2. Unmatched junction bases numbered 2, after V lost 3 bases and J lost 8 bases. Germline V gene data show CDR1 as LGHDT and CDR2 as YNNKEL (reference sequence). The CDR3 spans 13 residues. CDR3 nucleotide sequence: TGTGCCAGCAGCCATAGCGGGAGCGATGAGCAGTTCTTC. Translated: CASSHSGSDEQFF.

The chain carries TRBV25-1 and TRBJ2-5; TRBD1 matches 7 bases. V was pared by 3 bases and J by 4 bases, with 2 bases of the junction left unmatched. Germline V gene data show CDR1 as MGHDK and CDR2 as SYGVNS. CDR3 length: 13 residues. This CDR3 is CASSEGTAETQYF. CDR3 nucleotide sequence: TGTGCCAGCAGTGAGGGGACAGCAGAGACCCAGTACTTC.

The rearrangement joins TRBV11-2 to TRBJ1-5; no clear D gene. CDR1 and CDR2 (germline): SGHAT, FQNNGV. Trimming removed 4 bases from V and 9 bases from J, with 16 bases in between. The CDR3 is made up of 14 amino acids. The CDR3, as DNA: TGTGCCAGCAGCTCCGACCCCGAACTAACGCCCCAGCATTTT. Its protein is CASSSDPELTPQHF.

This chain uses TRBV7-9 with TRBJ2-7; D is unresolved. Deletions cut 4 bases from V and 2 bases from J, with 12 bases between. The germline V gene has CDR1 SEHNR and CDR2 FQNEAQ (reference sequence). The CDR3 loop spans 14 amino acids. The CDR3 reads CASSSEPGTYEQYF. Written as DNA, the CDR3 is TGTGCCAGCAGCTCCGAGCCAGGCACCTACGAGCAGTACTTC.

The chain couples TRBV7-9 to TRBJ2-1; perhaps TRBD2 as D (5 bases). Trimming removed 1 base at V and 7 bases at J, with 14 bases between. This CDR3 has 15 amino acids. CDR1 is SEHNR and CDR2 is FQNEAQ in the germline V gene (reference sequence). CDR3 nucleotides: TGTGCCAGCAGCTTAGAGGCGACGCGAGGGAATGAGCAGTTCTTC. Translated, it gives CASSLEATRGNEQFF.

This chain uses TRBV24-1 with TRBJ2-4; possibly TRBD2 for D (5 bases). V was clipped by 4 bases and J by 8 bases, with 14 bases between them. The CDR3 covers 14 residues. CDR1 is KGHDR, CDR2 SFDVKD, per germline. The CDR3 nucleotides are TGTGCCACCAGTGACCGGCCCCGGCGGGACATTCAGTACTTC. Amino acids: CATSDRPRRDIQYF.

The CDR3 bases are TGCGCCAGCAACGCGAACTACAATGAGCAGTTCTTC. Translation: CASNANYNEQFF. This sequence joins TRBV10-2 and TRBJ2-1, with D unresolved. This CDR3 has 12 residues. V was trimmed by 7 bases and J by 3 bases, leaving 7 bases between them. The V gene's germline CDR1 is WSHSY and CDR2 SAAADI.

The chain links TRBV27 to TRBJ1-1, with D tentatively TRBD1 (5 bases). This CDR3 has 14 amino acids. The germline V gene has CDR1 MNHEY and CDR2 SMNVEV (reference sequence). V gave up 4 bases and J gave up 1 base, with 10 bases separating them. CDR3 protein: CASSSVQGNTEAFF. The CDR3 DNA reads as TGTGCCAGCAGTTCTGTGCAGGGGAACACTGAAGCTTTCTTT.

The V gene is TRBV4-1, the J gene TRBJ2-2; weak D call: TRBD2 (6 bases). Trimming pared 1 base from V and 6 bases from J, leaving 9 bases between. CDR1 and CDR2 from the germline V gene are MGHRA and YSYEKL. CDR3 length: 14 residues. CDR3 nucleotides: TGCGCCAGCAGCCAAGTTGGAGGGCCCGGGGAGCTGTTTTTT. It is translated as CASSQVGGPGELFF.

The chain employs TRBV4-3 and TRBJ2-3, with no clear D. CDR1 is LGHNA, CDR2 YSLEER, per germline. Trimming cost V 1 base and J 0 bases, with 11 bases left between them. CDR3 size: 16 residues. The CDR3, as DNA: TGCGCCAGCAGCCAAGTCCCCTTTACTAGCACAGATACGCAGTATTTT. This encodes CASSQVPFTSTDTQYF.

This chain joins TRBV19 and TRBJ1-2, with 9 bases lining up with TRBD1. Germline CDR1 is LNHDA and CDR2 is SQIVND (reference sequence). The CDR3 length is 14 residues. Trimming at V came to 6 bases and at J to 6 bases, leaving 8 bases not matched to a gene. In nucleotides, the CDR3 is TGTGCCAGTAGAAGGGACAGGGTTGAAGATGGCTACACCTTC. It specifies CASRRDRVEDGYTF.

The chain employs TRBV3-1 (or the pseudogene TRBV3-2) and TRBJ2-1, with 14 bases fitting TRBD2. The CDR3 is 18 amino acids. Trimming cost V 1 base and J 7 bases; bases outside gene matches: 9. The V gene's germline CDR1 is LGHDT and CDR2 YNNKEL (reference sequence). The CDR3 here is CASSQVPLTSGGANEQFF. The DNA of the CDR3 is TGTGCCAGCAGCCAAGTTCCCCTGACTAGCGGGGGGGCGAATGAGCAGTTCTTC.

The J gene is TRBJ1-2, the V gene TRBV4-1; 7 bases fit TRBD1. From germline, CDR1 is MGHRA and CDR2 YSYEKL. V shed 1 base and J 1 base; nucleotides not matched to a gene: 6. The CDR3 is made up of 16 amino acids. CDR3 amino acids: CASSQAGRGYNYGYTF. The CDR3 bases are TGCGCCAGCAGCCAAGCGGGCAGGGGGTATAACTATGGCTACACCTTC.

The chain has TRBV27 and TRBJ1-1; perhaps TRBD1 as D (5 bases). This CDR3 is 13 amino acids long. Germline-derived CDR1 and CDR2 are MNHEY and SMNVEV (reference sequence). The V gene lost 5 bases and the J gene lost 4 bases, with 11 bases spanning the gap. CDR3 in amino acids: CASSVRVSTEAFF. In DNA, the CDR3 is TGTGCCAGCAGTGTCAGGGTTTCCACTGAAGCTTTCTTT.

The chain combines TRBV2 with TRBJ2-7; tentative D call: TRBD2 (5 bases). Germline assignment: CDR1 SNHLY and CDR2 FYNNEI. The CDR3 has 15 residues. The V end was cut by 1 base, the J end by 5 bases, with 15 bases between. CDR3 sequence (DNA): TGTGCCAGCAGTGAAGGACGTGGAGGTGGCGACGAGCAGTACTTC. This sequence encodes CASSEGRGGGDEQYF.

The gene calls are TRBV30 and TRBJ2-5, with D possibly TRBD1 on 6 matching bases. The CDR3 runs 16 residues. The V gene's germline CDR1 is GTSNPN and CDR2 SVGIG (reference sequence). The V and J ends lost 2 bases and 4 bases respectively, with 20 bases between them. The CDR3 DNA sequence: TGTGCCTGGAGTAACAACAGGGTTGGGGGTCGAGAGACCCAGTACTTC. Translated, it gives CAWSNNRVGGRETQYF.